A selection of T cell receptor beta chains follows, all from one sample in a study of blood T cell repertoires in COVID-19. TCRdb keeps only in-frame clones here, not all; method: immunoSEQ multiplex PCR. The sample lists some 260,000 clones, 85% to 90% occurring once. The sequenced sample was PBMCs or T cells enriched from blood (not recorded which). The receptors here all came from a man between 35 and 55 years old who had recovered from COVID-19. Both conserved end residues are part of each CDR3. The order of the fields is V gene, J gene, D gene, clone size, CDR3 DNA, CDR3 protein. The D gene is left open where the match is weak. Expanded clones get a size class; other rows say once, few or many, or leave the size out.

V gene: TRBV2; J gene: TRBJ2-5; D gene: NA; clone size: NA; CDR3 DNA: TGTGCCAGTAGGACAGAAGAGACCCAGTACTTC; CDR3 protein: CASRTEETQYF
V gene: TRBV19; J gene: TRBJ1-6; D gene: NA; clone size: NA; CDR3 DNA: TGTGCCAGTAGATGGCAGGGCTCCTATAATTCACCCCTCCACTTT; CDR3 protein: CASRWQGSYNSPLHF
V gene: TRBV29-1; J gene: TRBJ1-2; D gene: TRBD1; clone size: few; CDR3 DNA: TGCAGCGTTAGGACAGGGGGCAACTATGGCTACACCTTC; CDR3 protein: CSVRTGGNYGYTF
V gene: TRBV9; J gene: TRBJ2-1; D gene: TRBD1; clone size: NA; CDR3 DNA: TGTGCCAGCAGCGTACAGCCGGGACAGCCCTACAATGAGCAGTTCTTC; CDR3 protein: CASSVQPGQPYNEQFF
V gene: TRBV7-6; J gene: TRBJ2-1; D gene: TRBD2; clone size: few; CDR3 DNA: TGTGCCAGCAGCTTAACTAGCGGGATCAATGAGCAGTTCTTC; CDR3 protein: CASSLTSGINEQFF
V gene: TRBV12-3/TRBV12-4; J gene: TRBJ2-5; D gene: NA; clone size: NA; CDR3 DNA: TGTGCCAGCACTTCAGGGAACGAGGAGACCCAGTACTTC; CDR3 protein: CASTSGNEETQYF
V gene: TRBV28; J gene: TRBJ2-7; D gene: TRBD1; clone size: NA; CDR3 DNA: TGTGCCAGCACCTTGGACAGGGGGGACTCCTACGAGCAGTACTTC; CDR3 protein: CASTLDRGDSYEQYF
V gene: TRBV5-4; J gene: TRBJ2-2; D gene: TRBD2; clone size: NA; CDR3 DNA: TGTGCCAGCAGCTTGTCGGCTAGCGGGACGTACACCGGGGAGCTGTTTTTT; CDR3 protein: CASSLSASGTYTGELFF
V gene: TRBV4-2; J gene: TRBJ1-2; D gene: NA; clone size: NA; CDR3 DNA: TGTGCCAGCAGCCAAGATCCCTTTTATGGCTACACCTTC; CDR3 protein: CASSQDPFYGYTF
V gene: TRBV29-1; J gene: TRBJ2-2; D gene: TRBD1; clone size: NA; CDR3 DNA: TGCAGCGAGCCCGGGACAGGGGCCGGGGAGCTGTTTTTT; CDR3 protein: CSEPGTGAGELFF
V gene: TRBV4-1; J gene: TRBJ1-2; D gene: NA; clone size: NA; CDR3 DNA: TGCGCCAGCAGCCAAGCTAGTGGCAAAAAGTATGGCTACACCTTC; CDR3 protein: CASSQASGKKYGYTF
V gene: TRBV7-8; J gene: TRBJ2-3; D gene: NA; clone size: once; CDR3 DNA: TGTGCCAGCAGCTTAGGGGCGGGGGCAGGGGATACGCAGTATTTT; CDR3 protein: CASSLGAGAGDTQYF
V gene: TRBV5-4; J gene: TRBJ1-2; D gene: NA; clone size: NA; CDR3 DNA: TGTGCCAGCCGACCCGGGAGCGAATCAGGTGGCTACACCTTC; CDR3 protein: CASRPGSESGGYTF
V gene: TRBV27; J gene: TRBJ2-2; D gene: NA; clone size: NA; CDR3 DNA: TGTGCCAGCAGTTTAATCGGTGCGGGCACGAACACCGGGGAGCTGTTTTTT; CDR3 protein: CASSLIGAGTNTGELFF
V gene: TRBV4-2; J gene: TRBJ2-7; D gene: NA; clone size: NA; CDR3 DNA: TGTGCCAGCAGCCTCATTCACGGGGTTTCCTACGAGCAGTACTTC; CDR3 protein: CASSLIHGVSYEQYF
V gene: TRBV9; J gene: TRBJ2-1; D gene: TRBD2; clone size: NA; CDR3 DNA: TGTGCCAGCAGCGTAGAACCTAGCGGGTGGATCCGGTCGGGTTCGGATGAGCAGTTCTTC; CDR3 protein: CASSVEPSGWIRSGSDEQFF
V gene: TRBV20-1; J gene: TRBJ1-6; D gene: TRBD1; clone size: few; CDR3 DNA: TGCAGTGCTAGTGTTGGGACAGGGAGTTCACCCCTCCACTTT; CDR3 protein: CSASVGTGSSPLHF
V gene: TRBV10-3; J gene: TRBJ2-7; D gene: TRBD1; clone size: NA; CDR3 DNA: TGTGCCATCAGTGAGTATCCGACAGGGCGTGTAGAGCAGTACTTC; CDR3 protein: CAISEYPTGRVEQYF
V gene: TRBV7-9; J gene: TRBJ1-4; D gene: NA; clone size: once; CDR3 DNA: TGTGCCAGCAGCTTTGACAGCAACAATGAAAAACTGTTTTTT; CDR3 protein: CASSFDSNNEKLFF
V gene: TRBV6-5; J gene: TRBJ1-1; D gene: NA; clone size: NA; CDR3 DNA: TGTGCCAGCAGTTACTCGAGTCAGAACACTGAAGCTTTCTTT; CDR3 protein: CASSYSSQNTEAFF
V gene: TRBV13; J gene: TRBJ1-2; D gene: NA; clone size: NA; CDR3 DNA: TGTGCCAGCAGCCAAGGAGGGGAAAGGTATGGCTACACCTTC; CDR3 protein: CASSQGGERYGYTF
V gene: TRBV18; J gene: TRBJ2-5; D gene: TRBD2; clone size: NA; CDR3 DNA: TGTGCCAGCTCAACCTATAGCGGGGTACAAGAGACCCAGTACTTC; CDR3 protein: CASSTYSGVQETQYF
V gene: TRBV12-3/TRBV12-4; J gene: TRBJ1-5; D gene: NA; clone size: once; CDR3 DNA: TGTGCCAGCAGTCAGGGGAGCAATCAGCCCCAGCATTTT; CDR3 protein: CASSQGSNQPQHF
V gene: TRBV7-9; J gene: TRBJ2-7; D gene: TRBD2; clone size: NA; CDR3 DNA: TGTGCCAGCAGCCCATCTTTGACTAGCGGGAGTTACGAGCAGTACTTC; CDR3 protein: CASSPSLTSGSYEQYF
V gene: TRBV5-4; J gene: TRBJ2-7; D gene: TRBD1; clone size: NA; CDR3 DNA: TGTGCCAGCAGCGTCCCGGGACAGGGGGCGACCTACGAGCAGTACTTC; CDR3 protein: CASSVPGQGATYEQYF
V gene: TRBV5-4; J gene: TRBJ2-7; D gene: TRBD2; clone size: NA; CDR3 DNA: TGTGCCAGCCAAAGTCAGCGGGGGCCTTGGTACGAGCAGTACTTC; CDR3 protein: CASQSQRGPWYEQYF
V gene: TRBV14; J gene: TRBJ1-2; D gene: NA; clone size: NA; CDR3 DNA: TGTGCCAGCAGCCAAGATCCCCGGGGGGGAGCTTATGGCTACACCTTC; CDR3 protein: CASSQDPRGGAYGYTF
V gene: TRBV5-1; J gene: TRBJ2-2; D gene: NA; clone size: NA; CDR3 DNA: TGCGCCAGCAGCTTGGCCACAGGGCGAGGCACCGGGGAGCTGTTTTTT; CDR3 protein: CASSLATGRGTGELFF
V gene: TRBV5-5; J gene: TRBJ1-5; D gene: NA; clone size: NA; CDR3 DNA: TGTGCCAGCCAAGCTTCGGACACCAGCAATCAGCCCCAGCATTTT; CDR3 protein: CASQASDTSNQPQHF
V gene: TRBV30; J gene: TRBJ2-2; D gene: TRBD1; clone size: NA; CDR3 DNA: TGTGCCTGGAGTGACAGGGGAAACACCGGGGAGCTGTTTTTT; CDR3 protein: CAWSDRGNTGELFF
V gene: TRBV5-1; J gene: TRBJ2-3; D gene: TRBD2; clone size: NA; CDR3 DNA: TGCGCCAGCAGCCCCTCGGGGGGTTTAGCAGATACGCAGTATTTT; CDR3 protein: CASSPSGGLADTQYF
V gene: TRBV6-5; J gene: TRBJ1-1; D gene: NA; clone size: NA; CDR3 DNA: TGTGCCAGCAGTTCGTACAGGGACACTGAAGCTTTCTTT; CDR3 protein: CASSSYRDTEAFF
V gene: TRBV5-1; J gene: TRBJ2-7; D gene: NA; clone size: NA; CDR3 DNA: TGCGCCAGCAGCTCTCCTCCTGAGGCGATCTACGAGCAGTACTTC; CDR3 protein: CASSSPPEAIYEQYF
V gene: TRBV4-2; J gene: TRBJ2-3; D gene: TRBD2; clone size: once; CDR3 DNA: TGTGCCAGCAGCCAAGAACCCGGACTAGCGGGAATGGCAGATACGCAGTATTTT; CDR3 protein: CASSQEPGLAGMADTQYF
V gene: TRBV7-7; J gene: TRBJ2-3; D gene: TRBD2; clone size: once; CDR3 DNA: TGTGCCAGCAGCTTAACTAGCGGATACACAGATACGCAGTATTTT; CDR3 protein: CASSLTSGYTDTQYF
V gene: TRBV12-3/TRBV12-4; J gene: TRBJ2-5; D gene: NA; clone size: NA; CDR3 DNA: TGTGCCAGCAGCCGGTACCAAGAGACCCAGTACTTC; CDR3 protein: CASSRYQETQYF
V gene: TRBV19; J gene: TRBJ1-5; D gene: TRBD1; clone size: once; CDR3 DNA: TGTGCCAGTAGTAACCGAACGCCGGGACAGGGCGGCAATCAGCCCCAGCATTTT; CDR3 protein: CASSNRTPGQGGNQPQHF
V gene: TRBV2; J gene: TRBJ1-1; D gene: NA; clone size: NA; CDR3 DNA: TGTGCCAGCAGTGATTATAGCAACACTGAAGCTTTCTTT; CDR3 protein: CASSDYSNTEAFF
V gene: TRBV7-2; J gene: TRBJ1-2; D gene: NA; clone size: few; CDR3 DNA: TGTGCCTTCACCCCCGCAGGGTCAAACTATGGCTACACCTTC; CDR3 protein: CAFTPAGSNYGYTF
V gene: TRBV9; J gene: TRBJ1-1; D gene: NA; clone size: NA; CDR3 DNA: TGTGCCAGCAGTAAAATGACTGACACTGAAGCTTTCTTT; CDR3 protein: CASSKMTDTEAFF
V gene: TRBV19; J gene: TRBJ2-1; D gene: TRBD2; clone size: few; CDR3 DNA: TGTGCCAGTAGTATAGTACTAGCGGGGAGGAATGAGCAGTTCTTC; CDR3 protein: CASSIVLAGRNEQFF